This T cell receptor (beta chain) was observed in a study of T-cell reconstitution after alpha-beta-depleted transplantation in children. Findings of the study overall: The study reportedly traced alpha-beta T cells about two months after transplant to several hundred expanded graft clones. Some patients showed high day-60 TCRbeta diversity, which derived from surviving recipient T cells and thymic progenitors.

Unique molecular identifiers were built into the TCRbeta library. TCRdb analysed the PCR reads with MiXCR anew, one entry per CDR3 protein. The sample has 250,000 or so distinct CDR3 sequences; under 30% are singletons. Of note for this clonotype: Its antigen remains unknown.

This TCR came from a female patient between 2 and 15 years old who had a stem cell transplant for congenital amegakaryocytic thrombocytopenia, so the T cells may come from the graft donor. The material was PBMCs, mostly from graft donor cells, obtained 360 days after TCRalphabeta/CD19-depleted stem cell transplant.

The CDR3: CASSPYSAGTYEQYF. The CDR3 region has the DNA TGTGCCAGCAGCCCCTATTCAGCGGGGACATACGAGCAGTACTTC. V gene TRBV6-2 or TRBV6-3 combines with J gene TRBJ2-7, with D perhaps matching TRBD2 (7 bases). There are 15 residues in the CDR3. Germline V CDR1 and CDR2: MNHEY, SVGEGT. Trimming took 6 bases from V and 4 from J, leaving 19 bases between them.